The clone carrying this T cell receptor beta chain was found a few times. CDR1 is MGHRA and CDR2 is YSYEKL in the germline V gene. The J segment lost 2 bases and the V segment lost 0 bases, leaving 8 bases of the junction unmatched. The CDR3 spans 17 residues. The data stem from a study of early T cells in non-severe SARS-CoV-2 infection. Individual cDNA molecules received unique molecular identifiers. In TCRdb, the 5' RACE reads were re-called with MiXCR into one record per CDR3 protein. This table holds about 66,000 distinct CDR3 sequences, over 20% found once. This chain links TRBV4-1 with TRBJ2-3; 7 bases map to TRBD2. The receptor was isolated from an adult who was a healthcare worker with PCR-confirmed SARS-CoV-2 infection or an uninfected control (not recorded which). The sample consisted of whole blood, taken at baseline. The CDR3 DNA sequence: TGCGCCAGCAGCCAAGATCTAGGCGGGGGAATCACAGATACGCAGTATTTT. Its protein is CASSQDLGGGITDTQYF.